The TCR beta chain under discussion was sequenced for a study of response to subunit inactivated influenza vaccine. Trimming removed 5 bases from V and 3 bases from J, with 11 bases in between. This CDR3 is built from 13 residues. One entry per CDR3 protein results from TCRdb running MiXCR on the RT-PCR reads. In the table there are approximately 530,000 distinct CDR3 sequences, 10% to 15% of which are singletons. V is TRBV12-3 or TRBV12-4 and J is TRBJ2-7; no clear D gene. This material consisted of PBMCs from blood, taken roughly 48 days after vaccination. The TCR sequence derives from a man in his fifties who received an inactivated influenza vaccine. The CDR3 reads CASSMHSVYEQYF. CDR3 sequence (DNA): TGTGCCAGCAGTATGCACAGCGTCTACGAGCAGTACTTC.